These 9 T cell receptor beta chains were sequenced from one sample in a study of OX40 agonist ivuxolimab in advanced cancers. TCRdb's table, derived via immunoSEQ multiplex PCR, lists solely in-frame clones and lacks some. Of fewer than 110,000 clones in the sample, 85% to 95% were seen once. Sample: CD4+ or CD8+ T cells sorted from blood, taken in a trial of the OX40 agonist ivuxolimab. The receptors derive from an adult with an advanced solid tumor such as melanoma, head and neck, liver or kidney cancer.

The V call is TRBV30, the J call TRBJ1-5; no firm D call. The CDR3 loop spans 14 amino acids. V was clipped by 3 bases and J by 0 bases, with 9 bases between them. Germline CDR1 GTSNPN, CDR2 SVGIG (reference sequence). CDR3 DNA sequence: TGTGCCTGGAGCAGGCAGCATAGCAATCAGCCCCAGCATTTT. As protein: CAWSRQHSNQPQHF.

V gene TRBV19 combines with J gene TRBJ1-1; unclear D gene. Germline V gene sequence: CDR1 LNHDA, CDR2 SQIVND (reference sequence). The CDR3 runs to 17 residues. V gave up 3 bases and J gave up 0 bases, with 17 bases separating them. CDR3 amino acids: CASSMGSGRFMNTEAFF. The CDR3, as DNA: TGTGCCAGTAGTATGGGGTCCGGGCGCTTTATGAACACTGAAGCTTTCTTT.

V is TRBV20-1 and J is TRBJ2-7; either TRBD1 or TRBD2 may supply D (5 bases each). Trimming removed 5 bases from V and 7 bases from J, with 6 bases in between. The germline gives CDR1 DFQATT, CDR2 SNEGSKA (reference sequence). CDR3 length: 9 residues. CDR3 sequence reads: CSAGGEQYF. CDR3 nucleotide sequence: TGCAGTGCTGGGGGTGAGCAGTACTTC.

The CDR3 bases are TGTGCCAGCAGTCAGGGACAGTCTCAGCATCCCCGAAACACCATATATTTT. This codes for CASSQGQSQHPRNTIYF. This chain links TRBV7-3 with TRBJ1-3, with 7 nucleotides matching TRBD1. The germline V gene has CDR1 SGHTA and CDR2 FQGTGA. V lost 6 bases to trimming and J lost 5 bases; unmatched junction nucleotides: 16. The CDR3 contains 17 residues.

The rearrangement uses TRBV19 and TRBJ1-6, with D unresolved. The CDR3 sequence is 15 residues long. CDR1 is LNHDA, CDR2 SQIVND, per germline (reference sequence). Trimming took off 3 bases at V and 0 bases at J, with 6 bases between the two ends. CDR3 amino acids: CASSIQFSYNSPLHF. For the CDR3, the DNA is TGTGCCAGTAGTATCCAGTTCTCCTATAATTCACCCCTCCACTTT.

This chain joins TRBV6-5 and TRBJ2-5; tentatively, D is TRBD1 (6 bases). The germline gives CDR1 MNHEY, CDR2 SVGAGI. The CDR3 is 14 amino acids. Trimming removed 5 bases from V and 0 bases from J, with 10 bases in between. DNA of the CDR3: TGTGCCAGCAGTCGCAGGGGCTACCAAGAGACCCAGTACTTC. This translates into CASSRRGYQETQYF.

The rearrangement links TRBV6-6 to TRBJ2-5, with 7 bases aligning to TRBD2. The J call may be incorrect, as the DNA end agrees better with TRBJ2-7. Per the germline V gene, CDR1 is MNHNY and CDR2 is SVGAGI (reference sequence). CDR3 length: 16 residues. The CDR3 region is CASSYSTSRQTYEQYF. The CDR3 DNA reads TGTGCCAGCAGTTACTCGACTAGCCGCCAAACCTACGAGCAGTACTTC.

In its sample, this clone was seen once. V and J are TRBV11-2 and TRBJ1-1; D is ambiguous. CDR1 and CDR2 from the germline V gene are SGHAT and FQNNGV. The CDR3 is 13 residues long. The V end was cut by 0 bases, the J end by 4 bases, with 6 bases between. CDR3 coding DNA: TGTGCCAGCAGCTTAGAGGGAATCACTGAAGCTTTCTTT. As protein: CASSLEGITEAFF.

The chain recombines TRBV7-8 with TRBJ2-1; TRBD2 matches 7 bases. Per germline, CDR1 SGHVS and CDR2 FQNEAQ. V dropped 3 bases and J dropped 2; count of bases not matched to a gene: 4. The CDR3 covers 15 residues. The CDR3 DNA follows: TGTGCCAGCAGCTTTCTAGCGGCCGCCTACAATGAGCAGTTCTTC. Translation: CASSFLAAAYNEQFF.